These 24 T cell receptor beta chains were all obtained from the same sample, sequenced in a study of tumor-infiltrating lymphocytes in primary liver carcinoma. Both RNA and DNA were isolated together from around 20-30 mg of bulk tissue that had not been sorted. The investigators made TCR beta cDNA from about 0.45 ug total RNA, using a constant-region primer. ARM-PCR, slightly modified, supplied the TCR beta libraries through three nested multiplex PCR rounds. The first two PCR rounds used TRBV1-TRBV30 primers with a Cbeta primer, roughly 10 cycles each. MiXCR was run by TCRdb on the multiplex PCR reads, yielding one entry per CDR3 protein. This table has 50,000 or so distinct CDR3 sequences, around 73% appearing once. Material: liver tumor tissue from sampling region 5. Subset indicated: tumor region T5, tumor centre. The source of these receptors is a man aged 40-49 years with primary liver carcinoma and hepatitis B virus infection.

The chain uses TRBV11-1 and TRBJ2-7; D uncertain. V shed 6 bases and J shed 10 bases, with 19 bases lying between them. Germline values: CDR1 SGHAT, CDR2 FQDESV (reference sequence). The CDR3 runs 13 residues. CDR3 DNA: TGTGCCAGCAGGGGGAAGAGATCCTACGGACAGTACTTC. As protein: CASRGKRSYGQYF. Filled out from reference TRBV11-1 and TRBJ2-7, the complete variable domain reads EAEVAQSPRYKITEKSQAVAFWCDPISGHATLYWYRQILGQGPELLVQFQDESVVDDSQLPKDRFSAERLKGVDSTLKIQPAELGDSAMYLCASRGKRSYGQYFGPGTRLTVT.

This clonotype was recorded at least ten times. The chain uses TRBV4-2 and TRBJ2-1; the match to TRBD1 covers 7 bases. The V and J ends lost 0 bases and 3 bases, in that order; junction bases with no gene match: 11. The CDR3 covers 18 residues. Germline CDR1 reads LGHNA; CDR2 reads YNFKEQ. As DNA, the CDR3 is TGTGCCAGCAGCCAAGATTGGAGGACAGGCAGAGTCTACAATGAGCAGTTCTTC. Protein sequence: CASSQDWRTGRVYNEQFF.

This clonotype occurred once. The CDR3 region is CAWSVGISSGAPETQYF. DNA of the CDR3: TGTGCCTGGAGTGTGGGTATTTCTAGCGGGGCCCCAGAGACCCAGTACTTC. This chain joins TRBV30 and TRBJ2-5, with 9 positions matching TRBD2. Germline V gene sequence: CDR1 GTSNPN, CDR2 SVGIG (reference sequence). The CDR3 is 17 residues long. V was pared by 0 bases and J by 4 bases, with 12 bases of the junction left unmatched.

With regard to this clonotype: A read error is likely, as this CDR3 ends without the conserved phenylalanine or tryptophan. This chain connects TRBV11-2 to TRBJ2-5; D might be TRBD1 or TRBD2, each matching 6 bases. Between the trimmed V and J ends, which lost 2 bases and 8 bases, there was a span of 24 bases. CDR3 length equals 17 residues. The germline V gene encodes CDR1 SGHAT and CDR2 FQNNGV. In DNA, the CDR3 is TGTGCCAGCAGCTTAAGACTAGGGGGTGACTCGAGCGAAACCCAGTACCTC. Its protein is CASSLRLGGDSSETQYL.

The CDR3 coding sequence is TGTGCCAGCAGCTCCGGGGGGCTTGATACCAAGGAGCTGTTTTTT. It yields the protein CASSSGGLDTKELFF. V and J are TRBV5-6 and TRBJ2-2; D may be TRBD2 (7 bases). Trimming pared 3 bases from V and 10 bases from J, leaving 19 bases between. Per the germline V gene, CDR1 is SGHDT and CDR2 is YYEEEE. CDR3 length equals 15 residues.

A few counts support this clonotype. Since the CDR3 does not end with the conserved phenylalanine or tryptophan, this likely comes from a read error. V is TRBV11-2 and J is TRBJ2-1, with 8 positions matching TRBD2. This CDR3 spans 17 amino acids. Losses at the gene ends were 11 bases for V and 3 bases for J; bases not matched to a gene: 18. Per germline, CDR1 SGHAT and CDR2 FQNNGV. The CDR3 sequence is CAGNLDRGGRFYNEQFL. CDR3 nucleotide sequence: TGTGCCGGCAACTTAGATAGGGGCGGGAGGTTCTACAATGAGCAGTTCCTC.

Concerning this clonotype: The germline gene is not matched at one end of the junction; a read error may be the cause. This chain connects TRBV4-2 to TRBJ2-7; D unresolved. The germline V gene encodes CDR1 LGHNA and CDR2 YNFKEQ. The CDR3 runs 12 residues. CDR3 nucleotide sequence: TGTGCCAGCAACCAAGAGGCCCATGAGCAATACTTC. Amino acids: CASNQEAHEQYF.

This chain joins TRBV7-6 and TRBJ2-5, with TRBD2 identical over 9 bases. The CDR3 has 14 residues. The trim removed 5 bases at V and 5 bases at J, leaving 6 bases unmatched. Germline lookup yields CDR1 SGHVS and CDR2 FNYEAQ. The CDR3 sequence is CASSQTSGWETQYF. The CDR3 nucleotides are TGTGCCAGCAGCCAAACTAGCGGGTGGGAGACCCAGTACTTC.

On this clonotype itself: The junction departs from the called germline gene at one end, perhaps through a read error. The gene calls are TRBV7-9 and TRBJ2-7; 8 positions match TRBD1. Germline V gene lookup returns CDR1 SEHNR and CDR2 FQNEAQ (reference sequence). The CDR3 runs 14 residues. The CDR3 reads CANSAGQGSNEQYF. For the CDR3, the DNA is TGTGCCAACAGCGCCGGACAGGGTTCGAACGAGCAGTACTTC.

This clonotype appeared a few times. This sequence joins TRBV9 and TRBJ2-3; D is perhaps TRBD2 (6 bases). The CDR3 is made up of 17 amino acids. Trimming removed 2 bases at V and 1 base at J, with 17 bases between. In germline, CDR1 is SGDLS, CDR2 YYNGEE. The CDR3 DNA is TGTGCCAGCAGCGTCCTCATGGACTACTCGGGCACAGATACGCAGTATTTT. Amino acids: CASSVLMDYSGTDTQYF. The full variable domain, completed using reference TRBV9 and TRBJ2-3, is DSGVTQTPKHLITATGQRVTLRCSPRSGDLSVYWYQQSLDQGLQFLIQYYNGEERAKGNILERFSAQQFPDLHSELNLSSLELGDSALYFCASSVLMDYSGTDTQYFGPGTRLTVL.

This clonotype showed up many times. The chain is built from TRBV5-1 and TRBJ2-1, with 10 bases identical to TRBD2. In germline, CDR1 is SGHRS, CDR2 YFSETQ. The CDR3 spans 18 residues. The J segment lost 9 bases and the V segment lost 0 bases, leaving 15 bases of the junction unmatched. CDR3 loop: CASSLEWVPSGSTGEQFF. CDR3 DNA sequence: TGCGCCAGCAGCTTGGAGTGGGTGCCTAGCGGGAGCACGGGTGAGCAGTTCTTC.

This chain uses TRBV29-1 with TRBJ2-3; D may be TRBD1 (7 bases). Trimming cost V 7 bases and J 0 bases, with 14 bases left between them. The CDR3 spans 14 residues. Germline values: CDR1 SQVTM, CDR2 ANQGSEA. CDR3 nucleotides: TGCAGCGGGGAGACAGGGACTAGCACAGATACGCAGTATTTT. Translating gives CSGETGTSTDTQYF.

The chain recombines TRBV11-1 with TRBJ2-6; D is uncertain. Germline lookup yields CDR1 SGHAT and CDR2 FQDESV (reference sequence). The CDR3 is 16 amino acids. Trimming took 5 bases from V and 3 from J, leaving 14 bases between them. The CDR3 sequence: CASSHQSPFGANVLTF. The CDR3 coding sequence is TGTGCCAGCAGCCACCAGAGCCCCTTTGGGGCCAACGTCCTGACTTTC.

With regard to this clonotype: At one boundary the junction diverges from the germline segment, which might be a read error. V gene TRBV18 combines with J gene TRBJ1-6, with unresolved D. The CDR3 is made up of 16 amino acids. Germline V gene data show CDR1 as KGHSH and CDR2 as LQKENI. CDR3: CARSPPSRGSSSPLHF. Here the CDR3 DNA reads TGTGCCAGGTCACCCCCCAGCCGGGGAAGTAGTTCACCCCTCCACTTT.

This clonotype was picked up many times. The chain links TRBV30 to TRBJ1-4, with 7 nucleotides matching TRBD1. CDR3 length equals 13 residues. The J segment lost 7 bases and the V segment lost 2 bases, leaving 4 bases of the junction unmatched. CDR1 and CDR2 from the germline V gene are GTSNPN and SVGIG (reference sequence). Written as DNA, the CDR3 is TGTGCCTGGAGTCGGAAGGGGGCTGAAAAACTGTTTTTT. Translated, it gives CAWSRKGAEKLFF.

As to this clonotype: A junction boundary mismatches the germline segment, possibly from a read error. V is TRBV5-1 and J is TRBJ2-4; 7 bases fit TRBD2. CDR1 is SGHRS and CDR2 is YFSETQ in the germline V gene. The length of the CDR3 is 14 residues. CDR3 sequence (DNA): TGCGCCAGCATGGAAGCGGGAACCAAATACATTCAGTACTTC. It yields the protein CASMEAGTKYIQYF.

In the case of this clonotype: This could be a read error, since a much larger clone is one nucleotide away. The chain recombines TRBV9 with TRBJ2-7; TRBD2 agrees at 13 bases. The CDR3 runs 15 residues. Germline V lookup: CDR1 SGDLS, CDR2 YYNGEE. This CDR3 reads CASSQGTSGTYERYF. CDR3 sequence (DNA): TGTGCCAGCAGCCAAGGGACTAGCGGGACCTACGAGCGGTACTTC.

Regarding this clonotype: An end of the junction does not agree with germline; a read error may underlie this. V gene TRBV13 combines with J gene TRBJ2-3; no definite D call. CDR1 and CDR2 from the germline V gene are PRHDT and FYEKMQ (reference sequence). This CDR3 is 13 amino acids long. This chain's CDR3 is CASSLTTADTHYF. CDR3 coding DNA: TGTGCCAGCAGCTTAACCACGGCCGATACGCATTATTTT.

The chain joins TRBV20-1 to TRBJ1-1; 8 nucleotides line up with TRBD1. In germline, CDR1 is DFQATT, CDR2 SNEGSKA (reference sequence). With 0 bases clipped from V and 7 bases from J, the junction kept 10 bases outside the gene matches. This CDR3 is built from 15 residues. The CDR3 DNA follows: TGCAGTGCTAGAGAGGGAGGGACAGGAATCTATGAAGCTTTCTTT. Residues: CSAREGGTGIYEAFF.

The chain uses TRBV10-2 and TRBJ2-1; no definite D call. CDR3 length: 12 amino acids. Looked up from germline, CDR1 is WSHSY and CDR2 is SAAADI. Trimming pared 6 bases from V and 4 bases from J, leaving 7 bases between. Written as DNA, the CDR3 is TGCGCCAGCAGCCACGGGTACAATGAGCAGTTCTTC. Its protein product is CASSHGYNEQFF.

Turning to this clonotype: Relative to the germline gene, one junction end is altered; a read error may explain this. CDR3 DNA: TGTGCCTGCACCCTGGTGAAATGGGATCATCCCCAGCATTTT. Translated, it gives CACTLVKWDHPQHF. The rearrangement uses TRBV6-2 or TRBV6-3 and TRBJ1-5; D gene ambiguous. This CDR3 region has 14 residues. Germline V gives CDR1 MNHEY, CDR2 SVGEGT.

This clonotype was detected ten times or more. The DNA for the CDR3 is TGTGCCAGCAGCTTGGAAGGGACTAGCGGGGGGAATGAGCAGTTCTTC. Encoded protein: CASSLEGTSGGNEQFF. The rearrangement links TRBV5-5 to TRBJ2-1; TRBD2 matches at 15 bases. V gave up 0 bases and J gave up 7 bases; unmatched junction bases: 2. CDR1 and CDR2 (germline): SGHKS, YYEKEE (reference sequence). The CDR3 totals 16 residues.

Note on this clonotype: An end of the junction differs from the germline gene, which may be a read error. This rearrangement joins TRBV4-3 to TRBJ2-7; D remains ambiguous. From germline, CDR1 is LGHNA and CDR2 YSLEER. CDR3 length: 13 amino acids. The CDR3 loop reads CASSQDLPYQQYF. CDR3 DNA: TGCGCCAGCAGCCAAGATTTACCCTACCAGCAGTACTTC.

A remark on this clonotype: The conserved phenylalanine or tryptophan is not found at the CDR3 terminus, so this likely reflects a read error. The chain couples TRBV11-1 to TRBJ2-7; 7 nucleotides align to TRBD2. The CDR3 loop spans 15 amino acids. Germline values: CDR1 SGHAT, CDR2 FQDESV (reference sequence). CDR3: CASSLTGSGGYGQYY. CDR3 DNA sequence: TGTGCCAGCAGCTTAACGGGATCGGGAGGATACGGGCAGTACTAC.